The present T cell receptor (beta chain) was sequenced within a study of blood T cell repertoires in COVID-19. Study-level information: Donors in the United States, Italy and Spain gave samples during acute or convalescent COVID-19.

Germline CDR1 and CDR2: SGHAT and FQNNGV. Trimming removed 7 bases from V and 9 bases from J, with 28 bases in between. This CDR3 contains 17 residues. The repertoire was sequenced with immunoSEQ multiplex PCR; TCRdb's copy has only in-frame clones and lacks some. The sample gives about 340,000 clones, roughly 90% of which show up once; approximately 17% is in the top ten. The clonotype comes from a woman in her twenties or thirties who had recovered from COVID-19. Sequenced sample: PBMCs or T cells enriched from blood (not recorded which). This chain uses TRBV11-2 with TRBJ2-1; D is ambiguous. The CDR3 region has the DNA TGTGCCAGCACCCGTTTCCCACTAAATTCGGTTTTCACTGAGCAGTTCTTC. It yields the protein CASTRFPLNSVFTEQFF.